This TCR beta chain was identified in a study of blood T cell repertoires in COVID-19. Background on the study: The analysed material was cDNA or gDNA that came from T cells, B-cell-depleted T cells, or PBMCs.

Per the authors' pipeline: By means of reference gene primer amplification, nucleated cell counts were estimated. Here immunoSEQ multiplex PCR was the method, and the copy in TCRdb shows in-frame clones only, minus some. V and J calls and clone size come straight from that table; D and trimming were deduced from the DNA. This repertoire shows about 190,000 clones, roughly four fifths found once; its top ten account for roughly 13%. The germline CDR1 and CDR2 sequences are WNHNN and SYGVQD (reference sequence). After removal of 6 bases from V and 5 bases from J, the junction contained 4 bases not matched to a gene. This CDR3 has 15 residues.

Specimen: peripheral blood. This chain links TRBV10-1 with TRBJ2-3, with 14 positions matching TRBD2. The clonotype comes from a man aged 50 to 60 who had recovered from COVID-19. CDR3 region: CASRGLAGEGDTQYF. In DNA, the CDR3 is TGCGCCAGCAGGGGACTAGCGGGAGAGGGAGATACGCAGTATTTT.